This T cell receptor beta chain was documented in a study of blood T cell repertoires in COVID-19 (dated by TCRdb to between 2020 and 2021). Describing the broader study: Samples covering the acute and convalescent phases of COVID-19 were provided by collaborators in the United States, Italy and Spain. The prospective study material was composed of cDNA or gDNA derived from T cells, B-cell-depleted T cells, or PBMCs. Deeply sampled blood TCRbeta repertoires from subjects exposed to, actively infected with, or recovered from COVID-19 were included in the dataset. The repertoires were released in a freely available public database meant as a resource for research on the immune response to SARS-CoV-2. Samples were obtained from the ongoing ImmuneRACE study (first 160 participants) and from over 1,000 subjects provided by 6 global collaborators. Sample metadata almost always included a de-identified subject ID, COVID-19 status, age in years and sex. Where available, HLA class I and class II types were taken from metadata supplied by the sample provider and were not determined by assay-based typing. What the research found in general, with its limitations: Clinical and demographic metadata were provided uncurated, with the amount varying by source and participant.

TCRbeta CDR3 regions were amplified from genomic DNA using the immunoSEQ Assay, a bias-controlled multiplex PCR. Per the original workflow: The number of nucleated cells in each sample was estimated by amplification of reference gene primers within the assay. To quantify the absolute abundance of each unique TCRbeta CDR3 rearrangement, sequence reads were collapsed and filtered. For each sample, productive Simpson clonality was calculated by taking the square root of Simpson's diversity index across productive rearrangements. TCRdb limited this immuneACCESS table to in-frame rearrangements with V and J called. A share of clones is missing; checked studies link under half to unresolved V genes, and the rest is unexplained. V and J calls and clone size are those listed in that table; D and trimming were worked out from the DNA. Present in this sample are approximately 190,000 clones, about 85% of which were seen just once. The ten most abundant clones make up under 25% of the sample.

The germline V gene encodes CDR1 SNHLY and CDR2 FYNNEI. The CDR3 runs 15 amino acids, cysteine and phenylalanine included. Of the read, only the CDR3 DNA is kept; its 45 bases are in frame from base 1. Compared with germline, V lacks 5 bases and J lacks 7 bases; bases without a gene match: 11. Each collaborating institution followed its own protocols to collect whole blood in K2EDTA tubes. For TCRbeta analysis, collaborator samples were shipped as frozen whole blood, as isolated PBMCs, or as DNA extracted from either sample type. About this clone itself: There is no known antigen for this receptor. Base qualities are not at hand, and no much larger clone is one base apart.

The origin of this receptor is a man aged 55 to 70 with active or convalescent COVID-19. Sequencing was done on a sample of peripheral blood. The chain employs TRBV2 and TRBJ2-1, and 7 bases in between align with TRBD2. In nucleotide form, the sequence is TGTGCCAGCAGTCCTTTTGCGGGGGTATTGAATGAGCAGTTCTTC. Its protein is CASSPFAGVLNEQFF.